These 26 T cell receptor beta chains originate from one sample sequenced in a study of T-cell memory formation after mild COVID-19 (dated by TCRdb to about 2021). Libraries were constructed by 5' RACE. Sequencing used an Illumina NovaSeq 6000. TCRdb reworked the public reads: Q25 trimming with fastp, MiXCR clone assembly, productive beta chains retained. Records with the same CDR3 protein are collapsed into one entry carrying the most frequent genes and DNA. The sample table contains about 340,000 distinct CDR3 sequences; only one count was recorded for less than 20% of them. The ten largest clones take up approximately 20% of the sample. Input material: PBMCs or a T cell subset sorted from them (not recorded which). Receptors originate from a man in his late teens or twenties who had mild COVID-19 (a few samples of this study predate the infection). The sample titles of this study are shuffled in the database, so cell type and time point are left out; the donor was told from shared clones.

This clonotype is categorized as large. The chain carries TRBV7-2 and TRBJ2-3; 12 bases map to TRBD2. Germline trimming cut 1 base from V and 1 base from J; bases unmatched to any gene: 3. The CDR3 spans 17 residues. Germline assignment: CDR1 SGHTA and CDR2 FQGNSA. The CDR3 region is CASSLVASGGGTDTQYF. CDR3 nucleotide sequence: TGTGCCAGCAGCTTAGTAGCTAGCGGGGGGGGCACAGATACGCAGTATTTT.

This clonotype was seen only a few times. V and J are TRBV6-5 and TRBJ2-3; a weak D match, TRBD1 (5 bases). The CDR3 runs 15 residues. V lost 2 bases, J lost 4 bases, and 13 bases lay in between. Germline lookup yields CDR1 MNHEY and CDR2 SVGAGI. DNA of the CDR3: TGTGCCAGCAGTTACAGGGGTGGTAGGCCAGATACGCAGTATTTT. This codes for CASSYRGGRPDTQYF.

This clonotype was seen a few times. The CDR3 bases are TGTGCCAGCAGCCATAGCCTAGTAATCGATACGCAGTATTTT. Its protein is CASSHSLVIDTQYF. The rearrangement uses TRBV3-1 and TRBJ2-3; D is unclear. CDR1 LGHDT and CDR2 YNNKEL come from the germline V gene (reference sequence). The CDR3 is made up of 14 amino acids. V was clipped by 3 bases and J by 6 bases, with 13 bases between them.

The table lists this clonotype with a few counts. The chain couples TRBV15 to TRBJ2-7; D may match TRBD1 or TRBD2 (5 bases each). The CDR3 spans 14 residues. The germline CDR1 and CDR2 sequences are LNHNV and YYDKDF (reference sequence). V lost 0 bases to trimming and J lost 2 bases, with 8 bases between them. As DNA, the CDR3 is TGTGCCACCAGCAGAGACCGGGGCCCCTACGAGCAGTACGTC. Translated, it gives CATSRDRGPYEQYV.

This rearrangement joins TRBV24-1 to TRBJ1-5, with D possibly TRBD1 on 5 matching bases. Germline CDR1 KGHDR, CDR2 SFDVKD. The ends were cut back, 6 bases at V and 10 bases at J, with 15 bases in the middle. This CDR3 is 13 amino acids long. The CDR3 region has the DNA TGTGCCACCAGTCGGGACTGGGGGAGTCCCCAGCATTTT. It specifies CATSRDWGSPQHF.

Many counts were recorded for this clonotype. The rearrangement joins TRBV9 to TRBJ2-7; D perhaps matches TRBD2 (7 bases). V was shortened by 0 bases and J by 3 bases, with 10 bases between the two germline ends. Germline CDR1 is SGDLS and CDR2 is YYNGEE. This CDR3 has 14 amino acids. The CDR3 here is CASSVGGGRYEQYF. In nucleotides, the CDR3 is TGTGCCAGCAGCGTAGGGGGGGGCCGCTACGAGCAGTACTTC. Complete variable domain (other parts from reference TRBV9 and TRBJ2-7): DSGVTQTPKHLITATGQRVTLRCSPRSGDLSVYWYQQSLDQGLQFLIQYYNGEERAKGNILERFSAQQFPDLHSELNLSSLELGDSALYFCASSVGGGRYEQYFGPGTRLTVT.

The V and J genes are TRBV4-1 and TRBJ1-1, with D perhaps TRBD1 (5 bases). In germline, CDR1 is MGHRA, CDR2 YSYEKL. The CDR3 sequence is 15 residues long. Trimming removed 0 bases from V and 1 base from J, with 9 bases in between. The CDR3 reads CASSQDRDGNTEAFF. In nucleotides, the CDR3 is TGCGCCAGCAGCCAAGATCGGGACGGGAACACTGAAGCTTTCTTT.

This clonotype showed up many times. CDR3 bases: TGTGCCAGCAGCCGCCCCGGGACTAGGTTTCAAAATGAGCAGTTCTTC. Amino acids: CASSRPGTRFQNEQFF. V is TRBV11-2 and J is TRBJ2-1, with 8 bases lining up with TRBD2. This CDR3 contains 16 residues. Germline V lookup: CDR1 SGHAT, CDR2 FQNNGV. V shed 5 bases and J 7 bases; nucleotides not matched to a gene: 13.

J is TRBJ1-4 and V is TRBV18; D is undetermined. The ends were cut back, 2 bases at V and 8 bases at J, with 9 bases in the middle. The CDR3 extends over 13 amino acids. Germline CDR1 reads KGHSH; CDR2 reads LQKENI. The CDR3, as DNA: TGTGCCAGCTCACCAGGAGGTGGAGAAAAACTGTTTTTT. Residues: CASSPGGGEKLFF.

The CDR3 loop reads CASSLKGQGREVETQYF. CDR3 coding DNA: TGCGCCAGCAGCTTGAAGGGACAGGGAAGGGAAGTAGAGACCCAGTACTTC. The V and J genes are TRBV5-1 and TRBJ2-5; 9 nucleotides match TRBD1. The germline V gene has CDR1 SGHRS and CDR2 YFSETQ. Unmatched junction bases numbered 11, after V lost 1 base and J lost 4 bases. There are 17 residues in the CDR3.

This clonotype was detected only a few times. V gene TRBV12-3 or TRBV12-4 combines with J gene TRBJ1-4, with a weak D call TRBD1 (6 bases). V was clipped by 6 bases and J by 11 bases, with 16 bases between them. The CDR3 consists of 13 residues. In DNA, the CDR3 is TGTGCCAGCAGCCCGTCGCTCAGGGGCAAACTGTTTTTT. Its translation: CASSPSLRGKLFF.

The chain joins TRBV5-1 to TRBJ2-6; D is ambiguous. Germline V gives CDR1 SGHRS, CDR2 YFSETQ. Trimming removed 4 bases at V and 0 bases at J, with 5 bases between. CDR3 size: 14 residues. The CDR3 loop reads CASSQDSGANVLTF. The CDR3 nucleotides read TGCGCCAGCAGCCAGGACTCTGGGGCCAACGTCCTGACTTTC.

V usage is TRBV5-1 and J usage is TRBJ2-7, with a weak D call TRBD1 (5 bases). Deletions cut 4 bases from V and 9 bases from J, with 14 bases between. CDR3 size: 12 residues. Germline CDR1 reads SGHRS; CDR2 reads YFSETQ. CDR3 region: CASSDGPQGQYF. CDR3 in DNA: TGCGCCAGCAGCGACGGGCCCCAGGGGCAGTACTTC.

This sequence joins TRBV20-1 and TRBJ1-6, with D unresolved. The germline V and J ends were trimmed by 5 bases and 6 bases, with 11 bases remaining between them. The CDR3 loop spans 13 amino acids. Germline CDR1 and CDR2: DFQATT and SNEGSKA (reference sequence). In DNA, the CDR3 is TGCAGTGCTTCGGACGGACGTAATTCACCCCTCCACTTT. It translates to CSASDGRNSPLHF.

This clonotype was found a few times. DNA of the CDR3: TGTGCCAGCGGCCCTGGGGGGGGTACATACGAGCAGTACTTC. Amino acids: CASGPGGGTYEQYF. The chain uses TRBV7-2 and TRBJ2-7; 7 nucleotides agree with TRBD2. Germline V gene lookup returns CDR1 SGHTA and CDR2 FQGNSA. The CDR3 runs to 14 residues. Trimming took 8 bases from V and 4 from J; bases not matched to a gene: 11.

CDR3: CASSEGAETEAFF. The DNA of the CDR3 is TGTGCCAGCAGTGAGGGGGCTGAGACTGAAGCTTTCTTT. V and J are TRBV7-9 and TRBJ1-1; 7 bases are shared with TRBD1. Germline V gene lookup returns CDR1 SEHNR and CDR2 FQNEAQ (reference sequence). This CDR3 contains 13 residues. V shed 6 bases, J shed 5 bases, and the junction held 6 bases outside the gene matches. Full variable domain (outside the CDR3, taken from reference TRBV7-9 and TRBJ1-1): DTGVSQNPRHKITKRGQNVTFRCDPISEHNRLYWYRQTLGQGPEFLTYFQNEAQLEKSRLLSDRFSAERPKGSFSTLEIQRTEQGDSAMYLCASSEGAETEAFFGQGTRLTVV.

There are a few counts of this clonotype. The gene calls are TRBV10-3 and TRBJ1-1; no clear D. This CDR3 is built from 12 residues. Trimming took off 3 bases at V and 8 bases at J, with 10 bases between the two ends. Germline V gene data show CDR1 as ENHRY and CDR2 as SYGVKD. CDR3: CAISERPTEAFF. As DNA, the CDR3 is TGTGCCATCAGTGAACGTCCAACGGAAGCTTTCTTT.

This clonotype was picked up a small number of times. The chain has TRBV6-5 and TRBJ1-3; TRBD1 matches at 8 bases. Germline trimming cut 5 bases from V and 4 bases from J; bases unmatched to any gene: 7. The CDR3 length is 15 residues. Germline lookup yields CDR1 MNHEY and CDR2 SVGAGI. The CDR3 DNA reads TGTGCCAGCAGTACCCAGGGGGCGCACGGAAACACCATATATTTT. Translation gives CASSTQGAHGNTIYF.

The chain is built from TRBV12-3 or TRBV12-4 and TRBJ2-5; D remains ambiguous. The CDR3 is made up of 14 amino acids. V gave up 4 bases and J gave up 2 bases, with 11 bases separating them. The CDR3 protein is CASSWNEVQETQYF. CDR3 DNA sequence: TGTGCCAGCAGTTGGAATGAAGTACAAGAGACCCAGTACTTC.

This clonotype was seen more than once but under ten times. This chain connects TRBV4-3 to TRBJ2-5; tentatively, D is TRBD2 (6 bases). The CDR3 runs 16 residues. The ends were cut back, 1 base at V and 4 bases at J, with 16 bases in the middle. Germline V CDR1 and CDR2: LGHNA, YSLEER. This chain's CDR3 is CASSQAAGRLGETQYF. CDR3 DNA sequence: TGCGCCAGCAGCCAAGCTGCGGGGCGCCTTGGAGAGACCCAGTACTTC.

This clonotype was detected only a few times. The chain uses TRBV11-2 and TRBJ2-1; no clear D gene. CDR1 SGHAT and CDR2 FQNNGV come from the germline V gene. CDR3 size: 15 residues. The V gene lost 4 bases and the J gene lost 4 bases, with 14 bases spanning the gap. CDR3 sequence: CASSSPMGRYNEQFF. The CDR3, as DNA: TGTGCCAGCAGCTCCCCGATGGGCAGGTACAATGAGCAGTTCTTC.

This clonotype showed up just a few times. The chain employs TRBV23-1 and TRBJ1-1; perhaps TRBD1 as D (5 bases). TRBV23-1 is identified as an open reading frame with a role that is uncertain. Between the trimmed V and J ends, which lost 8 bases and 3 bases, there was a span of 19 bases. The CDR3 consists of 15 residues. Written as DNA, the CDR3 is TGCGCCAGCTGCACACAGGCGACGCCTTACACTGAAGCTTTCTTT. Translating it yields CASCTQATPYTEAFF.

The sample holds a few counts of this clonotype. The chain links TRBV4-2 to TRBJ1-2; the match to TRBD1 covers 7 bases. CDR3 size: 18 residues. The germline V gene has CDR1 LGHNA and CDR2 YNFKEQ. V gave up 3 bases and J gave up 4 bases; unmatched junction bases: 17. CDR3 in amino acids: CASSHLGPQGEDSYGYTF. CDR3 coding DNA: TGTGCCAGCAGCCATTTAGGGCCTCAGGGGGAAGATAGCTATGGCTACACCTTC.

This clonotype was observed a few times. This chain uses TRBV5-1 with TRBJ2-5; D unclear. This CDR3 has 13 amino acids. CDR1 is SGHRS and CDR2 is YFSETQ in the germline V gene. Trimming shortened V by 2 bases and J by 2 bases, and 7 bases separated the two germline ends. The chain's CDR3 is CASSFSRQETQYF. Written as DNA, the CDR3 is TGCGCCAGCAGCTTCTCCAGGCAAGAGACCCAGTACTTC.

The chain is built from TRBV25-1 and TRBJ1-1; D gene ambiguous. Germline loops: CDR1 MGHDK, CDR2 SYGVNS. CDR3 length: 14 amino acids. Deletions cut 1 base from V and 2 bases from J, with 8 bases between. Here the CDR3 reads CASSEFSTNTEAFF. The CDR3 DNA sequence: TGTGCCAGCAGTGAATTCTCAACTAACACTGAAGCTTTCTTT.

This clonotype came up a few times. The chain recombines TRBV28 with TRBJ1-5, with 7 bases identical to TRBD1. This CDR3 spans 15 amino acids. Germline V gives CDR1 MDHEN, CDR2 SYDVKM. V lost 7 bases and J lost 6; bases outside the gene matches: 12. The CDR3 DNA is TGTGCCAGCAAAGAGTCCAGGGGGTTGGTTCAGCCCCAGCATTTT. Translating gives CASKESRGLVQPQHF.